The next 14 T cell receptor beta chains were all read from a single sample in a study of shared clonotypes between healthy human individuals. Assay used: immunoSEQ multiplex PCR; TCRdb lists only in-frame clones, some missing. The top ten clones hold around 0.3% of a sample with about 580,000 clones, roughly 98% of them seen once. Naive-designated CD8 cells lacked CD45RO, were positively enriched for CCR7, and omitted terminally differentiated effector memory CD45RA+ cells. The sequenced sample consisted of naive CD8+ T cells sorted from blood. Source of these receptors: a man aged 25-45 years in good health.

As to this clone: Other nucleotide sequences in the sample specify the same CDR3. V usage is TRBV27 and J usage is TRBJ1-5; tentative D call: TRBD1 (5 bases). This CDR3 contains 13 residues. Trimming removed 5 bases from V and 2 bases from J, with 7 bases in between. Germline CDR1 and CDR2: MNHEY and SMNVEV (reference sequence). The DNA of the CDR3 is TGTGCCAGCAGTAGCAGGGGCAATCAGCCCCAGCATTTT. Amino acid sequence: CASSSRGNQPQHF.

CDR3 sequence (DNA): TGTGCCAGCAGCCAGCCAGGGGGCAGGCTAGGGAATGAGCAGTTCTTC. Amino acids: CASSQPGGRLGNEQFF. The chain has TRBV4-2 and TRBJ2-1, with 8 bases fitting TRBD1. CDR1 LGHNA and CDR2 YNFKEQ come from the germline V gene. J gave up 7 bases and V 3 bases, and 11 bases lay outside the gene matches. CDR3 size: 16 residues.

J is TRBJ2-7 and V is TRBV15; 8 nucleotides match TRBD1. The CDR3 has 15 residues. Trimming at V came to 3 bases and at J to 2 bases, leaving 6 bases not matched to a gene. Germline V gives CDR1 LNHNV, CDR2 YYDKDF (reference sequence). CDR3 sequence: CATSRDRVVAYEQYF. CDR3 DNA: TGTGCCACCAGCAGGGACAGGGTAGTTGCCTACGAGCAGTACTTC.

The chain recombines TRBV7-9 with TRBJ2-7, with a weak D call TRBD1 (5 bases). CDR3 length: 14 residues. Deletions cut 5 bases from V and 2 bases from J, with 13 bases between. CDR1 is SEHNR and CDR2 is FQNEAQ in the germline V gene (reference sequence). DNA for the CDR3: TGTGCCAGCAGCCCACCCGACAGACCCTACGAGCAGTACTTC. It translates to CASSPPDRPYEQYF.

The chain carries TRBV7-6 and TRBJ1-1; D is perhaps TRBD1 (5 bases). This CDR3 comprises 16 residues. The germline V and J ends were trimmed by 1 base and 0 bases, with 12 bases remaining between them. Germline V gene data show CDR1 as SGHVS and CDR2 as FNYEAQ. The CDR3 DNA reads TGTGCCAGCAGCTTAGGTTGGGGGAGCATGAACACTGAAGCTTTCTTT. Protein product: CASSLGWGSMNTEAFF.

This rearrangement joins TRBV29-1 to TRBJ2-5; D perhaps matches TRBD2 (5 bases). Per germline, CDR1 SQVTM and CDR2 ANQGSEA. V was pared by 0 bases and J by 3 bases, with 14 bases between. The CDR3 sequence is 15 residues long. The CDR3 loop reads CSVEDPAEEEETQYF. The CDR3 bases are TGCAGCGTTGAAGATCCAGCGGAAGAGGAAGAGACCCAGTACTTC. Full variable domain (remainder filled in from reference TRBV29-1 and TRBJ2-5): SAVISQKPSRDICQRGTSLTIQCQVDSQVTMMFWYRQQPGQSLTLIATANQGSEATYESGFVIDKFPISRPNLTFSTLTVSNMSPEDSSIYLCSVEDPAEEEETQYFGPGTRLLVL.

The chain recombines TRBV7-6 with TRBJ2-7; 9 positions match TRBD1. The germline V gene has CDR1 SGHVS and CDR2 FNYEAQ. The CDR3 has 14 amino acids. With 4 bases clipped from V and 5 bases from J, the junction kept 6 bases outside the gene matches. The CDR3: CASSSGQGFNEQYF. The CDR3 DNA is TGTGCCAGCAGCTCCGGACAGGGGTTCAACGAGCAGTACTTC.

This chain joins TRBV9 and TRBJ2-2, with D maybe TRBD1 (6 bases). The germline V gene encodes CDR1 SGDLS and CDR2 YYNGEE. The germline V and J ends were trimmed by 1 base and 5 bases, with 12 bases remaining between them. CDR3 length: 15 residues. Written as DNA, the CDR3 is TGTGCCAGCAGCGTATCGACAGGTCGGACCGGGGAGCTGTTTTTT. Translated, it gives CASSVSTGRTGELFF.

The chain uses TRBV29-1 and TRBJ2-7; 14 bases agree with TRBD2. From germline, CDR1 is SQVTM and CDR2 ANQGSEA. This CDR3 spans 15 amino acids. V was pared by 1 base and J by 4 bases, with 3 bases of the junction left unmatched. DNA for the CDR3: TGCAGCGTTGAAGCAAGGACTAGCGGGAGGTACGAGCAGTACTTC. Protein sequence: CSVEARTSGRYEQYF.

The V gene is TRBV4-3, the J gene TRBJ1-1; D may be TRBD1 (6 bases). The ends were cut back, 0 bases at V and 4 bases at J, with 12 bases in the middle. Germline CDR1 is LGHNA and CDR2 is YSLEER. This CDR3 spans 15 amino acids. DNA for the CDR3: TGCGCCAGCAGCCAAGACAGGGGCGGAGGCACTGAAGCTTTCTTT. It is translated as CASSQDRGGGTEAFF.

This rearrangement joins TRBV6-5 to TRBJ1-4, with D unclear. CDR1 is MNHEY, CDR2 SVGAGI, per germline. V was cut by 0 bases and J by 5 bases, with 10 bases left in between. This CDR3 has 15 residues. The CDR3, as DNA: TGTGCCAGCAGTTACTCCAAAGCAGGAAATGAAAAACTGTTTTTT. Translation: CASSYSKAGNEKLFF.

This sequence joins TRBV29-1 and TRBJ2-1; D gene uncertain. The CDR3 consists of 12 residues. Germline V gives CDR1 SQVTM, CDR2 ANQGSEA. Trimming stripped 2 bases from V and 5 bases from J, with 7 bases between. The DNA of the CDR3 is TGCAGCGTTGAAAAGGACGACAATGAGCAGTTCTTC. Translation: CSVEKDDNEQFF.

The V call is TRBV11-2, the J call TRBJ2-1; no definite D call. The CDR3 totals 15 residues. Looked up from germline, CDR1 is SGHAT and CDR2 is FQNNGV. The germline V and J ends were trimmed by 2 bases and 5 bases, with 13 bases remaining between them. CDR3 in DNA: TGTGCCAGCAGCTTAATTAGGGTAGGCAACAATGAGCAGTTCTTC. Residues: CASSLIRVGNNEQFF.

The J gene is TRBJ1-5, the V gene TRBV28; no clear D gene. Germline V gene lookup returns CDR1 MDHEN and CDR2 SYDVKM. CDR3 length equals 14 residues. The V gene lost 5 bases and the J gene lost 4 bases, with 12 bases spanning the gap. CDR3 DNA: TGTGCCAGCAGTGCCTACTTAGGAAATCAGCCCCAGCATTTT. It translates to CASSAYLGNQPQHF.